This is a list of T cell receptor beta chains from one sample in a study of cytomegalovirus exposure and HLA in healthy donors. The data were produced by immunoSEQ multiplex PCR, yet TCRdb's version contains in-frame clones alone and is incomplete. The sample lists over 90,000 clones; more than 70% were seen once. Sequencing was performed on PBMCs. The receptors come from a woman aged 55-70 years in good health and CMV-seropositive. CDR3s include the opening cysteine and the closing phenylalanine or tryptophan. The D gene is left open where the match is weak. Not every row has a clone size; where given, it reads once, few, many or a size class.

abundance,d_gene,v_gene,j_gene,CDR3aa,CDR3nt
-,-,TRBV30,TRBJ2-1,CAWSAQGNEQFF,TGTGCCTGGAGTGCACAGGGCAATGAGCAGTTCTTC
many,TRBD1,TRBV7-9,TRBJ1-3,CASSSDRGIYF,TGTGCCAGCAGCTCGGACAGGGGCATATATTTT
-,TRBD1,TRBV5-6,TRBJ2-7,CASSSQTGVYEQYF,TGTGCCAGCAGCTCGCAGACAGGGGTCTACGAGCAGTACTTC
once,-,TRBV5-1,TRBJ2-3,CASSLEDRDTDTQYF,TGCGCCAGCAGCTTGGAGGACAGAGACACAGATACGCAGTATTTT
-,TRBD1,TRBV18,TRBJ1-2,CASSPPTGGNYGYTF,TGTGCCAGCTCACCTCCGACAGGGGGAAACTATGGCTACACCTTC
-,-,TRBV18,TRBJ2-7,CASSPRSGEYEQYF,TGTGCCAGCTCACCCAGATCGGGAGAGTACGAGCAGTACTTC
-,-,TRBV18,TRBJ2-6,CASSPPPRVSGANVLTF,TGTGCCAGCTCACCCCCCCCGAGAGTAAGTGGGGCCAACGTCCTGACTTTC
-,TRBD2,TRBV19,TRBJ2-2,CASSTDILAGAPGELFF,TGTGCCAGTAGTACCGATATACTAGCGGGAGCCCCCGGGGAGCTGTTTTTT
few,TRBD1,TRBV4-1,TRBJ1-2,CASSPRGQGMDGYTF,TGCGCCAGCAGCCCGAGGGGACAGGGAATGGATGGCTACACCTTC
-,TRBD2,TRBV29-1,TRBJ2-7,CSAGKLAGGNEQYF,TGCAGCGCCGGAAAGCTAGCGGGAGGGAACGAGCAGTACTTC
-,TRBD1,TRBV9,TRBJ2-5,CASSVGQRQETQYF,TGTGCCAGCAGCGTGGGACAGCGACAAGAGACCCAGTACTTC
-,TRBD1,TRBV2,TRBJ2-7,CASMRPGQGPYEQYF,TGTGCCAGCATGAGGCCGGGACAGGGCCCCTACGAGCAGTACTTC
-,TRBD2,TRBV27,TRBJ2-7,CASSLGTSGRFWQYF,TGTGCCAGCAGTTTGGGGACTAGCGGGAGATTCTGGCAGTACTTC
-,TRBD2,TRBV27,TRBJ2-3,CASSHGRLRRESTDTQYF,TGTGCCAGCAGTCATGGCAGGTTGAGGCGGGAGTCGACAGATACGCAGTATTTT
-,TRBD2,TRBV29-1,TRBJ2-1,CSVGTSGGEQFF,TGCAGCGTTGGGACTAGCGGCGGTGAGCAGTTCTTC
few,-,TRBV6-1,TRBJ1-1,CASTKTHRAEAFF,TGTGCCAGCACCAAAACGCACAGAGCTGAAGCTTTCTTT
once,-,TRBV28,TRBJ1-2,CASSTQTGKFYGYTF,TGTGCCAGCAGCACTCAGACAGGAAAATTCTATGGCTACACCTTC
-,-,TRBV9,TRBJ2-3,CASSVDRPPKGGDTQYF,TGTGCCAGCAGCGTAGATAGACCGCCAAAGGGAGGAGATACGCAGTATTTT
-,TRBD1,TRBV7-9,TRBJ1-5,CASSLEYRGDQPQHF,TGTGCCAGCAGCTTAGAGTACAGGGGGGATCAGCCCCAGCATTTT
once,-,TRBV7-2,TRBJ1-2,CASSLSRVEDYGYTF,TGTGCCAGCAGCTTATCCCGGGTGGAGGACTATGGCTACACCTTC
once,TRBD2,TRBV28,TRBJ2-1,CASSSSGTGLYYNEQFF,TGTGCCAGCAGTTCTAGCGGGACTGGGTTGTACTACAATGAGCAGTTCTTC
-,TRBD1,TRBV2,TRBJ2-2,CASSTQPGQITRELFF,TGTGCCAGCAGTACCCAGCCGGGACAGATCACCCGGGAGCTGTTTTTT
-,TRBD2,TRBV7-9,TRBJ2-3,CASGRLAADTQYF,TGTGCCAGCGGACGACTAGCGGCAGATACGCAGTATTTT
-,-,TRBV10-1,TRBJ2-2,CASRADSITGELFF,TGCGCCAGCAGAGCGGACTCGATCACCGGGGAGCTGTTTTTT
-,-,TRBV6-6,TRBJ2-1,CASSYVLTRGNEQFF,TGTGCCAGCAGTTACGTGTTAACCCGGGGGAATGAGCAGTTCTTC
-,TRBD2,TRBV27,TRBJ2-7,CASSFSGNRYEQYF,TGTGCCAGCAGTTTTAGCGGGAATCGCTACGAGCAGTACTTC
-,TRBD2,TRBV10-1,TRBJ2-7,CASSDLAGASYEQYF,TGCGCCAGCAGTGACCTAGCGGGGGCCTCCTACGAGCAGTACTTC
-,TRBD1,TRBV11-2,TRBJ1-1,CASQVARTGGLGAFF,TGTGCCAGCCAAGTCGCGCGGACAGGGGGCTTGGGGGCTTTCTTT
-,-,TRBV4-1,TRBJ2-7,CASGLKAGSYEQYF,TGCGCCAGCGGGCTCAAGGCAGGGTCCTACGAGCAGTACTTC
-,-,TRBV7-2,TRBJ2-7,CASLRRGTYEQYF,TGTGCTAGCCTGAGGAGAGGCACCTACGAGCAGTACTTC
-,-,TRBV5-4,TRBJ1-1,CASSLSGSLNTEAFF,TGTGCCAGCAGCTTGTCGGGATCATTGAACACTGAAGCTTTCTTT
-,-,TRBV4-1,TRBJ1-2,CASSQVGDGYTF,TGCGCCAGCAGCCAAGTCGGGGATGGCTACACCTTC
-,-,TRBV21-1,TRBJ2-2,CASSGPGTANTGELFF,TGTGCCAGCAGCGGACCCGGGACAGCGAACACCGGGGAGCTGTTTTTT
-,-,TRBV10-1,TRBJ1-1,CASSEEPGSEAFF,TGCGCCAGCAGTGAAGAACCGGGGTCTGAAGCTTTCTTT
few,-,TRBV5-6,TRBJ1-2,CASSLAEGGYGYTF,TGTGCCAGCAGCTTGGCCGAGGGTGGCTATGGCTACACCTTC
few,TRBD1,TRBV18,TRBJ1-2,CASSSTGTADGYTF,TGTGCCAGCTCATCTACCGGGACAGCCGATGGCTACACCTTC
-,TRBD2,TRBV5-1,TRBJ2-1,CASSLGQGTRNRLRPYNEQFF,TGCGCCAGCAGCTTGGGGCAGGGGACTAGGAACCGCCTGCGCCCCTACAATGAGCAGTTCTTC
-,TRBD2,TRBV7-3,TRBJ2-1,CASSFATGGSNEQFF,TGTGCCAGCAGCTTTGCAACGGGAGGGTCCAATGAGCAGTTCTTC